This T cell receptor (beta chain) stems from a study of beta chain features in type 1 diabetes. There are a few counts of this clone. Germline V gene lookup returns CDR1 SGHNT and CDR2 YYREEE (reference sequence). This CDR3 is 16 amino acids long. V lost 4 bases to trimming and J lost 6 bases, with 20 bases between them. As every portion of the isolated RNA was reverse transcribed, the sequencing read expressed TCRB transcripts. Sequencing was performed with immunoSEQ multiplex PCR; in TCRdb, only in-frame clones are kept and a portion is missing. The sample lists under 250,000 clones, 25% to 30% occurring once.

Sequenced sample: central memory CD4+ T cells from blood. The receptor was derived from a man aged 30 to 45 in good health. The gene calls are TRBV5-4 and TRBJ2-1; TRBD1 or TRBD2 may be the D gene (5 bases each). The CDR3 DNA follows: TGTGCCAGCAGCCCGTCCGGGACGACCCTAAGCAATGAGCAGTTCTTC. As protein: CASSPSGTTLSNEQFF.